This TCR beta chain is drawn from a study of blood T cell repertoires in COVID-19. Study information: Acute and convalescent COVID-19 samples came from the United States, Italy and Spain. Sample material is recorded as cDNA or gDNA derived from T cells, B-cell-depleted T cells, or PBMCs.

In germline, CDR1 is DFQATT, CDR2 SNEGSKA (reference sequence). The CDR3 consists of 14 residues. J was trimmed by 5 bases and V by 3 bases; bases with no gene match: 8. Authors' methods: Cell counts per sample came from amplifying reference gene primers. Libraries were prepared by immunoSEQ multiplex PCR; TCRdb keeps only in-frame clonotypes and omits some of them. That table furnishes V, J and clone size, whereas the DNA furnished D and trimming. The table has roughly 250,000 clones, approximately 86% seen once; the top ten hold 3.3%. The sequencing input was PBMCs or T cells enriched from blood (not recorded which). The chain recombines TRBV20-1 with TRBJ2-5; 8 bases line up with TRBD1. This clonotype originated in a woman aged 40 to 55 with acute COVID-19. The CDR3 DNA reads TGCAGTGCTAGTTCGGGACAGGAATACGAGACCCAGTACTTC. Protein product: CSASSGQEYETQYF.